This T cell receptor beta chain was found in a study of identical twins. Germline V gives CDR1 SQVTM, CDR2 ANQGSEA. V was clipped by 6 bases and J by 2 bases, with 14 bases between them. The CDR3 length is 14 residues. TCRdb reanalysed the 5' RACE reads using MiXCR and keeps one entry per CDR3 protein. The profile shows 450,000 or so distinct CDR3 sequences, 20% to 25% of them singletons. This clonotype was counted only a few times. Antigen: not known. Study findings and constraints: Zero-insertion analyses were open to partial confounding by invariant MAIT and iNKT cells. Cord blood beta clonotypes present at high abundance carried fewer insertions; no such pattern appeared in memory repertoires.

The data also belong to a second study, concerning T cells expressing NK-cell markers. That study reports: CD8+ T cells in more than five donors included dominant NKG2C+ clonotypes at roughly 1.0-7.5%. A handful of donors likewise had their CD3+CD56-NKG2C+ fraction led by these clonotypes.

The sequence came from a woman aged 18-29 years in good health. V usage is TRBV29-1 and J usage is TRBJ1-5, with a possible D match to TRBD1 (5 bases). Input material: CD4+ T cells sorted from blood. CDR3 in amino acids: CSVGVGTGNQPQHF. DNA of the CDR3: TGCAGCGTGGGGGTTGGTACGGGCAATCAGCCCCAGCATTTT.